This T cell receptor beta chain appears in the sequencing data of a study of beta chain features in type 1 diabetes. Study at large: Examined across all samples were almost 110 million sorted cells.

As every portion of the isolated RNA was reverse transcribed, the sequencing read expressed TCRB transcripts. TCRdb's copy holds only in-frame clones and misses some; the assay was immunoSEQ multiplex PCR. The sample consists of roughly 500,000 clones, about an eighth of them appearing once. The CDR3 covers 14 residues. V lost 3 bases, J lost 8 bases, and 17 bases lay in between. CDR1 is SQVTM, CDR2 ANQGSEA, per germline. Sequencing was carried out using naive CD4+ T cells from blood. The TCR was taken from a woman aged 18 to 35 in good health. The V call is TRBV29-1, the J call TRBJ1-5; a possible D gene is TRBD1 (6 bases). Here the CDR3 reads CSVENSGAGEPQHF. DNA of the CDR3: TGCAGCGTTGAGAATTCAGGGGCCGGAGAGCCCCAGCATTTT. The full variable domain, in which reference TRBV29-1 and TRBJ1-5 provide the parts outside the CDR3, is SAVISQKPSRDICQRGTSLTIQCQVDSQVTMMFWYRQQPGQSLTLIATANQGSEATYESGFVIDKFPISRPNLTFSTLTVSNMSPEDSSIYLCSVENSGAGEPQHFGDGTRLSIL.